This T cell receptor (beta chain) was sequenced during a study of blood T cell repertoires in COVID-19. Study-level background: COVID-19 samples from acute and convalescent phases originated in the United States, Italy and Spain. Nucleic acid was either cDNA or gDNA, and it came from T cells, B-cell-depleted T cells, or PBMCs.

The germline CDR1 and CDR2 sequences are GTSNPN and SVGIG (reference sequence). The CDR3 is 14 residues long. V was clipped by 0 bases and J by 10 bases, with 13 bases between them. In the source study's methods: The assay estimated nucleated cells by amplifying reference gene primers. Produced via immunoSEQ multiplex PCR; TCRdb's table is partial and in-frame only. Clone size and the V and J calls come from that table; the DNA yielded D and trimming. The table includes around 100,000 clones, approximately 78% detected once. The TCR comes from a man aged 65 to 85 with acute or convalescent COVID-19. J is TRBJ1-6 and V is TRBV30, with D uncertain. Sequenced: peripheral blood. CDR3 DNA sequence: TGTGCCTGGAGTGTATCGGGTGCACGGTCACCCCTCCACTTT. Translation gives CAWSVSGARSPLHF.